The rows below give T cell receptor beta chains drawn from one sample of a study of T cells in tuberculosis. TCRdb keeps only in-frame clones here, not all; method: immunoSEQ multiplex PCR. The table shows 20,000 to 25,000 clones, with about 95% occurring only once. The sequencing sample was made of PBMCs. These receptors were collected from a donor aged 10-29 years with latent tuberculosis or without tuberculosis infection. Each CDR3 is given with its conserved first and last residue. Size tells how often a clone was seen (once, few, many) or the class of an expanded clone, and some rows leave it out.

clone size	V gene	J gene	CDR3 protein
-	TRBV5-1	TRBJ2-7	CASSLDRVGFEQYF
-	TRBV5-6	TRBJ2-1	CASSLVQSYNEQFF
-	TRBV15	TRBJ1-4	CATSREDGRGKLFF
-	TRBV6-5	TRBJ1-5	CASQGAGQPQHF
-	TRBV2	TRBJ2-3	CASKGDRGQKDTQYF
-	TRBV5-1	TRBJ2-5	CASSFGLEETQYF
-	TRBV7-2	TRBJ2-2	CASSLLAPRELFF
few	TRBV5-5	TRBJ1-3	CASSPMPGSSGNTIYF
-	TRBV2	TRBJ2-2	CASSSPGSGGELFF
few	TRBV18	TRBJ1-5	CASSPRESNQPQHF
-	TRBV4-1	TRBJ2-3	CASSQSSSGGATDTQYF
-	TRBV19	TRBJ2-5	CASSIRGETQYF
-	TRBV6-1	TRBJ1-5	CASSDTVSQPQHF
-	TRBV10-1	TRBJ2-7	CASRGDRGGRQYF
once	TRBV2	TRBJ2-4	CASSGLAGSKNIQYF
-	TRBV2	TRBJ1-1	CASSGPALNTEAFF
-	TRBV2	TRBJ1-1	CASSEADRGTEAFF
-	TRBV5-1	TRBJ1-1	CASSHYDGDTEAFF
-	TRBV19	TRBJ1-2	CASSGTGAGGYTF
-	TRBV7-6	TRBJ1-5	CASSLAYGNQPQHF
-	TRBV9	TRBJ1-2	CASSVNTGARGYTF
once	TRBV7-2	TRBJ2-5	CASSLTRRGGGETQYF